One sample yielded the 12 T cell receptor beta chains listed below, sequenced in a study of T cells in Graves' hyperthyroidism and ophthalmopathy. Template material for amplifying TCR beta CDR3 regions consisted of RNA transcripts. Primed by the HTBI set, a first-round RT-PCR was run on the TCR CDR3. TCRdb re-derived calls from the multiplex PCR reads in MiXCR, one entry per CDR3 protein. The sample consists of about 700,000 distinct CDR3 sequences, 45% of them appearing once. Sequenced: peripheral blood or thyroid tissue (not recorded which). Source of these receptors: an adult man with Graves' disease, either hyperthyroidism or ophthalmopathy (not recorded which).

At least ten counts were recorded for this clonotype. The CDR3 region is CASNARGYGYTF. The CDR3 DNA reads TGTGCCAGCAATGCGAGGGGATATGGCTACACCTTC. The J gene is TRBJ1-2, the V gene TRBV7-9, with D perhaps TRBD1 (5 bases). The CDR3 loop spans 12 amino acids. V dropped 7 bases and J dropped 5 bases, with 11 bases sitting between them. Germline CDR1 reads SEHNR; CDR2 reads FQNEAQ (reference sequence).

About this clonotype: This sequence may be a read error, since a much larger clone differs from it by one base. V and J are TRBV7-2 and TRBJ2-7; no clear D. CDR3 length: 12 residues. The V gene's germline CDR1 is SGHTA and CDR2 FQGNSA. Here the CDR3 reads CANSFPLGEQYF. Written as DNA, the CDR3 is TGTGCCAACAGCTTCCCCCTAGGCGAGCAGTACTTC.

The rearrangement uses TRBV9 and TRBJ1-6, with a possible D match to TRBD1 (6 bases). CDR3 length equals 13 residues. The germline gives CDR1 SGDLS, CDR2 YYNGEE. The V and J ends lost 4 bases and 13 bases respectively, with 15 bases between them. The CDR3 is CASSTGQSFPLHF. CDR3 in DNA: TGTGCCAGCAGCACCGGACAGTCCTTCCCCCTCCACTTT.

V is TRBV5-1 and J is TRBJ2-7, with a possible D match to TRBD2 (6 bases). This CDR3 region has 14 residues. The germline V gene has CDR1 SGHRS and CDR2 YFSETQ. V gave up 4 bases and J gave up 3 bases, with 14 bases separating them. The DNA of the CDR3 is TGCGCCAGCAGCACCGACGGGGGTAACTACGAGCAGTACTTC. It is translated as CASSTDGGNYEQYF.

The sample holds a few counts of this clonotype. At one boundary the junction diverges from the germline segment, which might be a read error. CDR3 region: CASSYSGLNYGYTF. The CDR3, as DNA: TGTGCCAGCAGTTACTCGGGACTGAACTATGGCTACACCTTC. The chain carries TRBV24-1 and TRBJ1-2; tentatively, D is TRBD1 (5 bases). Looked up from germline, CDR1 is KGHDR and CDR2 is SFDVKD. The CDR3 runs 14 residues.

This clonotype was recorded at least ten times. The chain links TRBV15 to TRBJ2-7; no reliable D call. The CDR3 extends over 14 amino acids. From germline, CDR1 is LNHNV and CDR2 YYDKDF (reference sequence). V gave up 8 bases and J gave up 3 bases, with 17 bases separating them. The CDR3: CATSPRNGVYEQYF. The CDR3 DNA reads TGTGCCACCTCACCGAGGAATGGGGTCTACGAGCAGTACTTC.

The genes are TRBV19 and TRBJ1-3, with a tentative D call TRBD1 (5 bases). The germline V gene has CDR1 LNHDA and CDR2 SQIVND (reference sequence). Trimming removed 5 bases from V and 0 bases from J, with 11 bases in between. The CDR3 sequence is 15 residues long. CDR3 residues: CASSDQGSSGNTIYF. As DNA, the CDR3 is TGTGCCAGTAGTGACCAGGGTAGCTCTGGAAACACCATATATTTT. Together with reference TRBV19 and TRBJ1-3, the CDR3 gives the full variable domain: DGGITQSPKYLFRKEGQNVTLSCEQNLNHDAMYWYRQDPGQGLRLIYYSQIVNDFQKGDIAEGYSVSREKKESFPLTVTSAQKNPTAFYLCASSDQGSSGNTIYFGEGSWLTVV.

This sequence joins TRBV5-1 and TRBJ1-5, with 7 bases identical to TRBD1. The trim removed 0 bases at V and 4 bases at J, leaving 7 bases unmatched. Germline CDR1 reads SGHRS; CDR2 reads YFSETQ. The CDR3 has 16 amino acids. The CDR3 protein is CASSLGDSGHNQPQHF. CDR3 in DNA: TGCGCCAGCAGCTTGGGGGACAGCGGCCATAATCAGCCCCAGCATTTT. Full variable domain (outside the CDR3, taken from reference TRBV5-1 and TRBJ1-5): KAGVTQTPRYLIKTRGQQVTLSCSPISGHRSVSWYQQTPGQGLQFLFEYFSETQRNKGNFPGRFSGRQFSNSRSEMNVSTLELGDSALYLCASSLGDSGHNQPQHFGDGTRLSIL.

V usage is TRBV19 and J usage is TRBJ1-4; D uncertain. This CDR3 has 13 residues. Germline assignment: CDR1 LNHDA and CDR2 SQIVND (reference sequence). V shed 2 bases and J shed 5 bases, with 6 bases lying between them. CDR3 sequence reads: CASSIRPNEKLFF. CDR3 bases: TGTGCCAGTAGTATACGACCGAATGAAAAACTGTTTTTT.

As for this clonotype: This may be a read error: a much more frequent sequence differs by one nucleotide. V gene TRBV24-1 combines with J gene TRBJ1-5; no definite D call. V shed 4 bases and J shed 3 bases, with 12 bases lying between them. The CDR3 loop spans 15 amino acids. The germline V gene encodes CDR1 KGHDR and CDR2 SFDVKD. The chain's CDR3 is CATSEGLGINQPQHF. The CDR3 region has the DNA TGTGCCACCAGTGAGGGTTTAGGGATCAATCAGCCCCAGCATTTT.

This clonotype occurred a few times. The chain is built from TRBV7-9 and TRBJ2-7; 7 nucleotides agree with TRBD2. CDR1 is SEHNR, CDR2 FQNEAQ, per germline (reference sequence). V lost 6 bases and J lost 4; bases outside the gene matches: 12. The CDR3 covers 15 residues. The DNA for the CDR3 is TGTGCCAGCAGTTACCATGGACTAGGATCGTACGAGCAGTACTTC. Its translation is CASSYHGLGSYEQYF.

The CDR3 region has the DNA TGCAGTGCTAGACAGGGCCCGGACTATGGCTACACCTTC. As protein: CSARQGPDYGYTF. The chain is built from TRBV20-1 and TRBJ1-2; D is perhaps TRBD1 (5 bases). The CDR3 totals 13 residues. Germline lookup yields CDR1 DFQATT and CDR2 SNEGSKA (reference sequence). Between the trimmed V and J ends, which lost 2 bases and 3 bases, there was a span of 10 bases.